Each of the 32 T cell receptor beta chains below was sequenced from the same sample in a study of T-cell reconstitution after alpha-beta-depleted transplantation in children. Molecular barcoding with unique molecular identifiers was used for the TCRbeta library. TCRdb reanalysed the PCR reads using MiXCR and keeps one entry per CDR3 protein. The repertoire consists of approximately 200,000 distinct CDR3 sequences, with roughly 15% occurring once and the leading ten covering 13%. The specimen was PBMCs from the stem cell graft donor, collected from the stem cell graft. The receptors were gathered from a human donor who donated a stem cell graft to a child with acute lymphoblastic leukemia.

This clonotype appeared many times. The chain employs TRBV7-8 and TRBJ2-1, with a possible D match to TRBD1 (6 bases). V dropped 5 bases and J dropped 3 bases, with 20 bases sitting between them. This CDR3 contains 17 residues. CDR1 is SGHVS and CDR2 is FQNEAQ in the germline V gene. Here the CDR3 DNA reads TGTGCCAGCAGCCGAGAACAGGGCCCCACGGTCTACAATGAGCAGTTCTTC. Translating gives CASSREQGPTVYNEQFF.

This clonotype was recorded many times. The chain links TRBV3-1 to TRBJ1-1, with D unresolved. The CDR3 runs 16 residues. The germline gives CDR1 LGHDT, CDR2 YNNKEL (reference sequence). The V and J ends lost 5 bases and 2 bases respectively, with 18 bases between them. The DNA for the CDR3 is TGTGCCAGCAGCTCCGAGTCGGCAGCGTCTAACACTGAAGCTTTCTTT. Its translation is CASSSESAASNTEAFF.

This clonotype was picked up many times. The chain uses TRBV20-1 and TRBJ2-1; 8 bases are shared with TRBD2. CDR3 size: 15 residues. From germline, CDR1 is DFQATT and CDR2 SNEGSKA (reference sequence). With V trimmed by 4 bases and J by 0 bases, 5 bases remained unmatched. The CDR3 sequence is CSANERGRSYNEQFF. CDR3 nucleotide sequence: TGCAGTGCTAACGAGCGGGGGCGCTCCTACAATGAGCAGTTCTTC.

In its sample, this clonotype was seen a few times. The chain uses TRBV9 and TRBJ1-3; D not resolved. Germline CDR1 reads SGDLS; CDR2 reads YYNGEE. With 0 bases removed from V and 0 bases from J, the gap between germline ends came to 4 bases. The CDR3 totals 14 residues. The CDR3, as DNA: TGTGCCAGCAGCGTAGATAACTCTGGAAACACCATATATTTT. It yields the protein CASSVDNSGNTIYF.

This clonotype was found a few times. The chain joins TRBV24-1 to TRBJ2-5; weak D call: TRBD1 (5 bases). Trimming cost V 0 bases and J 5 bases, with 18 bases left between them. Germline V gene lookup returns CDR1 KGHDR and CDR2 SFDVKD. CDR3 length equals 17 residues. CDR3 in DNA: TGTGCCACCAGTGATTTGAAATCAGGGCAGGGAAAGGAGACCCAGTACTTC. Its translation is CATSDLKSGQGKETQYF.

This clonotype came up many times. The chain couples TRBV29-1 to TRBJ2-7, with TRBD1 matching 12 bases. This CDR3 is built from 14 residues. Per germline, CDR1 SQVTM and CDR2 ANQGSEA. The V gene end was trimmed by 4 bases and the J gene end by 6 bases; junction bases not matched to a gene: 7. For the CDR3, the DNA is TGCAGCGTTGGCGGAGGGACAGGGGGCCTCGAGCAGTACTTC. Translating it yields CSVGGGTGGLEQYF.

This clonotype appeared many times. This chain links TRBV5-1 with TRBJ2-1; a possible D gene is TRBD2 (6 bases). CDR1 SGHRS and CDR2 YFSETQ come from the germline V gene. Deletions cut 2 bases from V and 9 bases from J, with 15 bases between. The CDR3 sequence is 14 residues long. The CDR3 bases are TGCGCCAGCAGCTTCGGGGGAGTGCCAAGTGAGCAGTTCTTC. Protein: CASSFGGVPSEQFF.

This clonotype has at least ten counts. The CDR3 is CASSLVGSGETQYF. The CDR3 coding sequence is TGTGCCAGCAGCCTGGTGGGGAGCGGGGAGACCCAGTACTTC. The rearrangement joins TRBV7-9 to TRBJ2-5; TRBD2 is a possible D gene (6 bases). Looked up from germline, CDR1 is SEHNR and CDR2 is FQNEAQ (reference sequence). V lost 5 bases to trimming and J lost 5 bases, with 15 bases between them. The CDR3 totals 14 residues.

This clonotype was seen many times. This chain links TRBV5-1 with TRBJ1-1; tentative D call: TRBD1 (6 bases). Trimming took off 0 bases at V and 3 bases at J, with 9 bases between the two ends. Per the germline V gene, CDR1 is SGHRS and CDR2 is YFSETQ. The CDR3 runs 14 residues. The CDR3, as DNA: TGCGCCAGCAGCTTGGAAGGGGGGGACACTGAAGCTTTCTTT. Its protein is CASSLEGGDTEAFF.

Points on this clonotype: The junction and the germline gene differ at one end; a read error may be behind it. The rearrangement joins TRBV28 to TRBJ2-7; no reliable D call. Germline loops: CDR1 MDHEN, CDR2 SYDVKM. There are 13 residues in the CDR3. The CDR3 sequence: CPSSFPLSYEQYF. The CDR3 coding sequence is TGTCCCAGCAGTTTTCCACTTTCCTACGAGCAGTACTTC.

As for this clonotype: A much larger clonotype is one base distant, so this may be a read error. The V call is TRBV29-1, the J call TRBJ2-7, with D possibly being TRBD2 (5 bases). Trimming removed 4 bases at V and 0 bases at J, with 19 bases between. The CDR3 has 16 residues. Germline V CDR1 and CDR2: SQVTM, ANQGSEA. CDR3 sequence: CSVGSPDTRSSYEQYF. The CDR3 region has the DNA TGCAGCGTTGGGAGCCCCGACACTAGGAGCTCCTACGAGCAGTACTTC.

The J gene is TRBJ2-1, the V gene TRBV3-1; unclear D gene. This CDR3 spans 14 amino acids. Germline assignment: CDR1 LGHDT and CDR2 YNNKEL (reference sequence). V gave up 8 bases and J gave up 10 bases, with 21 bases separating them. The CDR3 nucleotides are TGTGCCAGCCGCGGCGCTAGGTCACAGTGGGAGCAGTTCTTC. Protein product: CASRGARSQWEQFF.

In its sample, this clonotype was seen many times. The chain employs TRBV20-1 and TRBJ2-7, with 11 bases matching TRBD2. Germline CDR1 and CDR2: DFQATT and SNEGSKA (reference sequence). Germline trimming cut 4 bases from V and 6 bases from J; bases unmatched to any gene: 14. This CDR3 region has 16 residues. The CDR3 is CSATPLTSGVSREQYF. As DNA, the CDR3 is TGCAGTGCTACCCCCTTGACTAGCGGGGTCTCGCGCGAGCAGTACTTC.

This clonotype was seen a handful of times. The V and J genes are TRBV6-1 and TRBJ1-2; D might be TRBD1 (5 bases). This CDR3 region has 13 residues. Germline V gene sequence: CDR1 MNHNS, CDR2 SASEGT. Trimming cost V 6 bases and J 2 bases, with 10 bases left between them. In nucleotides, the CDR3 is TGTGCCAGCAGAGGGACTGACAACTATGGCTACACCTTC. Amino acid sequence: CASRGTDNYGYTF.

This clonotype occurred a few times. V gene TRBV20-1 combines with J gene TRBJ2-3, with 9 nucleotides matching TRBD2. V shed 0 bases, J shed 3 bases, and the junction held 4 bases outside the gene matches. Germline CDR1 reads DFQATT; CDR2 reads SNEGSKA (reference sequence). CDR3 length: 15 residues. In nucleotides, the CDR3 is TGCAGTGCTAGAGATCCGGCGGGAGGGACAGATACGCAGTATTTT. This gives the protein CSARDPAGGTDTQYF.

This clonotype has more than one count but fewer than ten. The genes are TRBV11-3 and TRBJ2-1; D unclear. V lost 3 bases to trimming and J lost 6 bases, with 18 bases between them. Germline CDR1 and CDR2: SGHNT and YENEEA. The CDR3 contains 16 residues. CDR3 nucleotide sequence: TGTGCCAGCAGCTTGTTCAGTAGCACTCCGATCAATGAGCAGTTCTTC. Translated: CASSLFSSTPINEQFF.

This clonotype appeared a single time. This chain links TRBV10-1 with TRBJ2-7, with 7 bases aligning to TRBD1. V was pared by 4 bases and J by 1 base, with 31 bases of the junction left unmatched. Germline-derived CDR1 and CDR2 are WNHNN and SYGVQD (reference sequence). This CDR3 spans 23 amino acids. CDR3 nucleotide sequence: TGCGCCAGCAGTGGTCCTCTGGAATTCCACCGGGACAGTAAAGCCCCAGCATCCTACGAGCAGTACTTC. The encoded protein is CASSGPLEFHRDSKAPASYEQYF.

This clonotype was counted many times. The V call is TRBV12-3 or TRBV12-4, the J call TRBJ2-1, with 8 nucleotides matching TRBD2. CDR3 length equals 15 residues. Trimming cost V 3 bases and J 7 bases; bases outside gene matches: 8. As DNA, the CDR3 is TGTGCCAGCAGTTTGCACAGCGGGAGTGGGAATGAGCAGTTCTTC. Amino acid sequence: CASSLHSGSGNEQFF.

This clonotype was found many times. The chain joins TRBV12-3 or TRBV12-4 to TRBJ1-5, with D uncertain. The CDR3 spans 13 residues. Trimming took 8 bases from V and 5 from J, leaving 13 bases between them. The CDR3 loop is CASSLEEDQPQHF. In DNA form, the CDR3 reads TGTGCCAGCTCGTTGGAGGAAGATCAGCCCCAGCATTTT.

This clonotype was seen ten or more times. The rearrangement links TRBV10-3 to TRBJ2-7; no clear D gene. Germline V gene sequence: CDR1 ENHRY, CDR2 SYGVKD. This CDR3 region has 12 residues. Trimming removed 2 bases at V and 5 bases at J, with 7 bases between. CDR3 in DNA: TGTGCCATCAGTGAGCGTCTAGACGAGCAGTACTTC. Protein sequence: CAISERLDEQYF.

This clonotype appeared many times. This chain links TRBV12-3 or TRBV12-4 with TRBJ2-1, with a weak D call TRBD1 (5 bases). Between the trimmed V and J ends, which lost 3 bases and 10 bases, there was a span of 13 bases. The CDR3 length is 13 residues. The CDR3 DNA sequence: TGTGCCAGCAGTTTCGGTCCAGGGCGGGAGCAGTTCTTC. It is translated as CASSFGPGREQFF.

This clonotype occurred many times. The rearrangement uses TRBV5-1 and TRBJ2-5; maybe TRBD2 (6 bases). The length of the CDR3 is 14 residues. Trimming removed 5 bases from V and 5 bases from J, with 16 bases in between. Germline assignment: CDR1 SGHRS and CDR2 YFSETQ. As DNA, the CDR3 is TGCGCCAGCAGAGTCGGGAGTGGGCGGGAGACCCAGTACTTC. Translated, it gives CASRVGSGRETQYF. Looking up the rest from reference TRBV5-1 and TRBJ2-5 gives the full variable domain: KAGVTQTPRYLIKTRGQQVTLSCSPISGHRSVSWYQQTPGQGLQFLFEYFSETQRNKGNFPGRFSGRQFSNSRSEMNVSTLELGDSALYLCASRVGSGRETQYFGPGTRLLVL.

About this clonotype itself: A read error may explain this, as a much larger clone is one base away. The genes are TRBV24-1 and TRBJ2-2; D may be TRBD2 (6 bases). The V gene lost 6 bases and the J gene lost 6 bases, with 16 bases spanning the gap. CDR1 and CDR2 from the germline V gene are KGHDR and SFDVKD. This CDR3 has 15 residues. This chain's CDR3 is CATSYPLRGAGELFF. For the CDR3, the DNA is TGTGCCACCAGTTACCCCCTGCGGGGAGCCGGGGAGCTGTTTTTT.

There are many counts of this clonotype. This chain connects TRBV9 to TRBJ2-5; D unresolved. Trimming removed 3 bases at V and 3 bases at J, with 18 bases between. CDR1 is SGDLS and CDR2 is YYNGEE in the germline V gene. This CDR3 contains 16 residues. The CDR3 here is CASSAGKATFKETQYF. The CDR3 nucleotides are TGTGCCAGCAGCGCCGGCAAAGCTACCTTCAAAGAGACCCAGTACTTC.

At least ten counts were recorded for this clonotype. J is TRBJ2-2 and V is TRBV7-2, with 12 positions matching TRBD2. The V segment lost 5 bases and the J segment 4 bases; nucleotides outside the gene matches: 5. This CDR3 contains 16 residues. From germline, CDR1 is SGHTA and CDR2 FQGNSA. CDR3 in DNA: TGTGCCAGCAGCCCGACTAGCGGGAGAACCACCGGGGAGCTGTTTTTT. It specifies CASSPTSGRTTGELFF.

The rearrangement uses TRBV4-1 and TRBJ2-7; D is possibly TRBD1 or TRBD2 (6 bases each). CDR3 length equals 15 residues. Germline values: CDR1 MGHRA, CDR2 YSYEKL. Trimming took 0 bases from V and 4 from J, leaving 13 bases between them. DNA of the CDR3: TGCGCCAGCAGCCAAGAGCCGACTAGGGGGTACGAGCAGTACTTC. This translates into CASSQEPTRGYEQYF.

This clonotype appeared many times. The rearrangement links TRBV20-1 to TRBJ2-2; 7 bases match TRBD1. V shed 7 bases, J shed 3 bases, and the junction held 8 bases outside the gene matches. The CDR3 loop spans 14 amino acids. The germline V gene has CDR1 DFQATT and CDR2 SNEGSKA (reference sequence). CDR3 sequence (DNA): TGCAGTGTCGACAGGGTAGGAGACACCGGGGAGCTGTTTTTT. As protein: CSVDRVGDTGELFF.

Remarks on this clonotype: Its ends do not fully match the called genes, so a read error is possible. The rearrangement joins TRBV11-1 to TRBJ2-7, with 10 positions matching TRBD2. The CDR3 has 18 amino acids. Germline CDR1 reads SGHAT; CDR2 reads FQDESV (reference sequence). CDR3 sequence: CASILSKREGPRDYEQYF. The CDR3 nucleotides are TGTGCCAGCATCTTATCTAAGCGGGAGGGCCCCCGGGATTACGAGCAGTACTTC.

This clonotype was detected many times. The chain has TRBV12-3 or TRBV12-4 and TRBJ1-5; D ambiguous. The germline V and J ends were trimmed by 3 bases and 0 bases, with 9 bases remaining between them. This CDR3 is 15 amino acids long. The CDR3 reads CASSFNTHSNQPQHF. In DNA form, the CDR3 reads TGTGCCAGCAGTTTTAACACTCATAGCAATCAGCCCCAGCATTTT.

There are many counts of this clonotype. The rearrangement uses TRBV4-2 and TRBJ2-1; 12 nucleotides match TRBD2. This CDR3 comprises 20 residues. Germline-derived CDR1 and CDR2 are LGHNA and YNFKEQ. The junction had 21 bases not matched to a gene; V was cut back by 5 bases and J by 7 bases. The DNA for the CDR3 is TGTGCCAGCAGCGACACCGGACTAGCGGGACCAAGAAACACAGGAAATGAGCAGTTCTTC. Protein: CASSDTGLAGPRNTGNEQFF.

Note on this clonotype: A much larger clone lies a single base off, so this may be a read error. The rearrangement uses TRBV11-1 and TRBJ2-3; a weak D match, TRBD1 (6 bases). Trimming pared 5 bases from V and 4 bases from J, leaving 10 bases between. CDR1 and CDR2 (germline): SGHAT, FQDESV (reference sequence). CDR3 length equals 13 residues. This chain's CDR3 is CASSPWTADTQYF. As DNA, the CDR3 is TGTGCCAGCAGCCCGTGGACAGCAGATACGCAGTATTTT.

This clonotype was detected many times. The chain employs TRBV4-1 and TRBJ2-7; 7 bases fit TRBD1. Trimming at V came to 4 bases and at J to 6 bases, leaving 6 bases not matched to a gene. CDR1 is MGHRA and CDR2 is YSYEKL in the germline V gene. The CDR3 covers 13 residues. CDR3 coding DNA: TGCGCCAGCAGCCTCCGGCAGGGGGTCGAGCAGTACTTC. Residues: CASSLRQGVEQYF.